These 26 T cell receptor beta chains were sequenced from one sample in a study of cytomegalovirus exposure and HLA in healthy donors. PCR used 60 Vbeta primers and 13 Jbeta primers. Profiled with immunoSEQ multiplex PCR; TCRdb holds only in-frame clones, not every one. In total, the table holds about 75,000 clones. Material: PBMCs. Source of these receptors: a man between 18 and 35 years old in good health and CMV-seropositive.

V and J are TRBV5-5 and TRBJ2-1; no clear D gene. This CDR3 has 15 residues. Looked up from germline, CDR1 is SGHKS and CDR2 is YYEKEE (reference sequence). With 0 bases removed from V and 5 bases from J, the gap between germline ends came to 12 bases. The CDR3 nucleotides are TGTGCCAGCAGCTTGGACTCAGGCCCCGACAATGAGCAGTTCTTC. This encodes CASSLDSGPDNEQFF.

The chain joins TRBV27 to TRBJ1-1; 7 bases line up with TRBD1. The ends lost 4 bases at V and 9 bases at J; junction bases unmatched: 5. Germline CDR1 MNHEY, CDR2 SMNVEV (reference sequence). The CDR3 loop spans 12 amino acids. CDR3 loop: CASSSRDSQAFF. The CDR3 coding sequence is TGTGCCAGCAGTTCCCGGGACAGTCAAGCTTTCTTT.

This rearrangement joins TRBV13 to TRBJ1-2; no clear D gene. V lost 5 bases and J 3 bases, leaving 10 bases between the germline ends. Germline CDR1 is PRHDT and CDR2 is FYEKMQ (reference sequence). This CDR3 region has 13 residues. CDR3 residues: CASSQRVDYGYTF. In DNA form, the CDR3 reads TGTGCCAGCAGCCAACGGGTGGACTATGGCTACACCTTC.

The gene calls are TRBV29-1 and TRBJ1-5; no clear D gene. V lost 7 bases, J lost 0 bases, and 10 bases lay in between. From germline, CDR1 is SQVTM and CDR2 ANQGSEA. CDR3 length equals 13 residues. This CDR3 reads CSAAGYSNQPQHF. The CDR3 nucleotides are TGCAGCGCTGCAGGCTATAGCAATCAGCCCCAGCATTTT.

The chain combines TRBV6-5 with TRBJ1-5; D uncertain. The length of the CDR3 is 13 residues. The V gene lost 4 bases and the J gene lost 7 bases, with 11 bases spanning the gap. The germline V gene encodes CDR1 MNHEY and CDR2 SVGAGI. As DNA, the CDR3 is TGTGCCAGCAGTTCCTCTGATCGGCAGCCCCAGCATTTT. Its translation: CASSSSDRQPQHF.

V is TRBV5-4 and J is TRBJ2-3; no definite D call. The V end was cut by 2 bases, the J end by 0 bases, with 13 bases between. The CDR3 is 16 amino acids. Germline V gene sequence: CDR1 SGHNT, CDR2 YYREEE (reference sequence). The DNA of the CDR3 is TGTGCCAGCAGCTTCCCGAGACTGGGTAGCACAGATACGCAGTATTTT. Protein product: CASSFPRLGSTDTQYF.

This rearrangement joins TRBV18 to TRBJ2-7; D is unclear. Germline loops: CDR1 KGHSH, CDR2 LQKENI. V gave up 3 bases and J gave up 1 base, with 7 bases separating them. The CDR3 has 13 amino acids. The CDR3 here is CASSPPESYEQYF. As DNA, the CDR3 is TGTGCCAGCTCACCCCCAGAATCCTACGAGCAGTACTTC.

The chain has TRBV5-1 and TRBJ2-3; 10 bases are shared with TRBD2. The CDR3 spans 16 residues. V trimming: 4 bases; J trimming: 2 bases; junction bases outside the gene matches: 7. The V gene's germline CDR1 is SGHRS and CDR2 YFSETQ. The CDR3: CASSPTSGAFTDTQYF. The CDR3 region has the DNA TGCGCCAGCAGCCCCACTAGCGGGGCGTTCACAGATACGCAGTATTTT.

V and J are TRBV6-1 and TRBJ1-2; 7 bases are a match to TRBD1. Looked up from germline, CDR1 is MNHNS and CDR2 is SASEGT. The CDR3 contains 14 residues. The J segment lost 7 bases and the V segment lost 0 bases, leaving 5 bases of the junction unmatched. The CDR3 nucleotides read TGTGCCAGCAGTGAAGCGAACAGGGGAAGTGGCTACACCTTC. Encoded protein: CASSEANRGSGYTF.

The chain is built from TRBV5-1 and TRBJ1-1; 9 bases are a match to TRBD1. This CDR3 region has 15 residues. With V trimmed by 4 bases and J by 4 bases, 8 bases remained unmatched. Germline V CDR1 and CDR2: SGHRS, YFSETQ. The CDR3 is CASSQPDRGATEAFF. Written as DNA, the CDR3 is TGCGCCAGCAGCCAACCGGACAGGGGAGCCACTGAAGCTTTCTTT.

The chain is built from TRBV5-1 and TRBJ1-4; 11 bases align to TRBD1. Germline lookup yields CDR1 SGHRS and CDR2 YFSETQ. Losses at the gene ends were 4 bases for V and 7 bases for J; bases not matched to a gene: 3. The CDR3 covers 14 residues. The CDR3 is CASSPGQGGEKLFF. In DNA form, the CDR3 reads TGCGCCAGCAGCCCGGGACAGGGGGGTGAAAAACTGTTTTTT.

V usage is TRBV2 and J usage is TRBJ1-2; D ambiguous. Germline V CDR1 and CDR2: SNHLY, FYNNEI. Trimming cost V 8 bases and J 4 bases, with 14 bases left between them. The CDR3 has 13 amino acids. The DNA of the CDR3 is TGTGCCAGCTCGGCAGGTGGTAGCTATGGCTACACCTTC. Amino acids: CASSAGGSYGYTF.

The chain is built from TRBV5-6 and TRBJ2-1; D might be TRBD2 (6 bases). CDR3 length: 14 residues. The germline V and J ends were trimmed by 3 bases and 4 bases, with 11 bases remaining between them. Germline CDR1 and CDR2: SGHDT and YYEEEE. In DNA, the CDR3 is TGTGCCAGCAGCTCCGTAGCGGCGTACAATGAGCAGTTCTTC. Residues: CASSSVAAYNEQFF.

Comments on this clone: Its ends do not fully match the called genes, so a read error is possible. This chain links TRBV18 with TRBJ2-5; 9 bases line up with TRBD1. The CDR3 has 16 residues. CDR1 is KGHSH, CDR2 LQKENI, per germline. This CDR3 reads CASSPLRDRVSETQYF. The CDR3 bases are TGTGCCAGCTCACCTCTCCGGGACAGGGTGTCAGAGACACAGTACTTC.

This sequence joins TRBV6-1 and TRBJ2-3, with a possible D match to TRBD1 (5 bases). The CDR3 is made up of 16 amino acids. Germline CDR1 reads MNHNS; CDR2 reads SASEGT. V gave up 1 base and J gave up 0 bases, with 11 bases separating them. The CDR3 bases are TGTGCCAGCAGTGAAGTACCAGGGCTGAGCACAGATACGCAGTATTTT. Translated, it gives CASSEVPGLSTDTQYF.

V gene TRBV29-1 combines with J gene TRBJ1-2, with 7 nucleotides matching TRBD1. Germline-derived CDR1 and CDR2 are SQVTM and ANQGSEA. V lost 4 bases to trimming and J lost 5 bases; unmatched junction nucleotides: 4. There are 12 residues in the CDR3. CDR3 sequence (DNA): TGCAGCGTTGGGACAGGAGATTATGGCTACACCTTC. It translates to CSVGTGDYGYTF.

The rearrangement uses TRBV18 and TRBJ2-6; 12 bases are a match to TRBD1. Unmatched junction bases numbered 11, after V lost 5 bases and J lost 3 bases. The V gene's germline CDR1 is KGHSH and CDR2 LQKENI. This CDR3 has 19 residues. The chain's CDR3 is CASSSIRDRGLFGANVLTF. CDR3 DNA sequence: TGTGCCAGCTCATCTATAAGGGACAGGGGGCTGTTTGGGGCCAACGTCCTGACTTTC.

The rearrangement uses TRBV5-4 and TRBJ1-1, with unresolved D. With 0 bases removed from V and 0 bases from J, the gap between germline ends came to 9 bases. Germline CDR1 is SGHNT and CDR2 is YYREEE (reference sequence). This CDR3 contains 15 residues. CDR3 DNA: TGTGCCAGCAGCTTGGATGGGAGGTTGAACACTGAAGCTTTCTTT. Translation: CASSLDGRLNTEAFF.

The chain joins TRBV5-7 to TRBJ1-2, with TRBD1 matching over 9 bases. TRBV5-7 is annotated as an ORF whose role is uncertain. The CDR3 length is 15 residues. V was pared by 2 bases and J by 4 bases, with 6 bases of the junction left unmatched. As DNA, the CDR3 is TGTGCCAGCAGCTTCCGGGACAGGGTAATCTATGGCTACACCTTC. The encoded protein is CASSFRDRVIYGYTF.

This chain connects TRBV28 to TRBJ1-2; D remains ambiguous. The CDR3 consists of 12 residues. V gave up 10 bases and J gave up 2 bases, with 11 bases separating them. Germline CDR1 reads MDHEN; CDR2 reads SYDVKM. The CDR3 coding sequence is TGTGCCACTGAGGCGGGAAACTATGGCTACACCTTC. Protein: CATEAGNYGYTF.

Turning to this clone: This sample includes further DNA sequences coding for the same CDR3. The chain has TRBV6-5 and TRBJ1-2; a weak D match, TRBD1 (5 bases). The CDR3 spans 13 residues. Trimming shortened V by 6 bases and J by 2 bases, and 10 bases separated the two germline ends. Germline loops: CDR1 MNHEY, CDR2 SVGAGI. CDR3 sequence: CASRRDSNYGYTF. DNA of the CDR3: TGTGCCAGCAGACGCGACAGCAACTATGGCTACACCTTC.

The V gene is TRBV10-1, the J gene TRBJ1-6; D unresolved. Germline V gene lookup returns CDR1 WNHNN and CDR2 SYGVQD (reference sequence). Trimming pared 8 bases from V and 9 bases from J, leaving 14 bases between. The CDR3 covers 13 residues. CDR3 sequence reads: CASAAGTASPLHF. The DNA of the CDR3 is TGCGCCAGCGCCGCAGGAACAGCTTCACCCCTCCACTTT.

CDR3 nucleotide sequence: TGTGCCAGCTCACCAACGAGACTAGCTCCTCGCGAGCAGTACTTC. Translating it yields CASSPTRLAPREQYF. V and J are TRBV18 and TRBJ2-7; 7 nucleotides agree with TRBD2. The CDR3 loop spans 15 amino acids. Trimming took 2 bases from V and 6 from J; bases not matched to a gene: 10. Germline V CDR1 and CDR2: KGHSH, LQKENI.

J is TRBJ1-4 and V is TRBV30; the match to TRBD1 covers 7 bases. J lost 5 bases, V lost 7 bases, and 13 bases had no gene match. CDR3 size: 15 residues. From germline, CDR1 is GTSNPN and CDR2 SVGIG (reference sequence). Here the CDR3 DNA reads TGTGCCTTGAGGCCTCCGGGACAGATGAATGAAAAACTGTTTTTT. It specifies CALRPPGQMNEKLFF.

The chain uses TRBV11-3 and TRBJ2-5; 12 positions match TRBD1. J gave up 5 bases and V 5 bases, and 6 bases lay outside the gene matches. The CDR3 loop spans 15 amino acids. From germline, CDR1 is SGHNT and CDR2 YENEEA. The CDR3 nucleotides are TGTGCCAGCAGCGCGGGACAGGGGGCGAGGGAGACCCAGTACTTC. Translating gives CASSAGQGARETQYF. The full variable domain, with the rest looked up from reference TRBV11-3 and TRBJ2-5, is EAGVVQSPRYKIIEKKQPVAFWCNPISGHNTLYWYLQNLGQGPELLIRYENEEAVDDSQLPKDRFSAERLKGVDSTLKIQPAELGDSAVYLCASSAGQGARETQYFGPGTRLLVL.

This rearrangement joins TRBV2 to TRBJ1-5; D not certain. The CDR3 sequence is 15 residues long. Germline loops: CDR1 SNHLY, CDR2 FYNNEI. Trimming removed 4 bases at V and 7 bases at J, with 17 bases between. Here the CDR3 reads CASSVSLPGWQPQHF. CDR3 nucleotides: TGTGCCAGCAGTGTATCCCTCCCGGGGTGGCAGCCCCAGCATTTT.